The clone carrying this T cell receptor beta chain has just a few counts. The antigen remains undetermined. Each cDNA held unique molecular identifiers, and template switching gave it a universal primer site. TCRdb itself ran the 5' RACE reads through MiXCR, one entry per CDR3 protein. The sample contains around 250,000 distinct CDR3 sequences, approximately 11% of which appear only once. This specimen belongs to a study of identical twins. Findings of the study overall: Beta clonotypes that were abundant in cord blood contained fewer insertions, a pattern absent from memory repertoires. Where out-of-frame alpha sequences were twin-shared, they showed excess low generation probability.

This CDR3 region has 17 residues. V shed 7 bases, J shed 6 bases, and the junction held 18 bases outside the gene matches. Germline values: CDR1 SNHLY, CDR2 FYNNEI. The same specimen was also included in a second study, on yellow fever vaccine responses in identical twins. Per that study: On the reported evidence, twins' vaccine T cell responses seemed partly convergent and partly personalized.

The receptor comes from a woman aged 18 to 35 in good health. The source material was memory (CD45RO+) T cells sorted from blood. The chain is built from TRBV2 and TRBJ2-5; 9 bases agree with TRBD1. The CDR3 nucleotides read TGTGCCAGCACGCCCTTACAGGGGGCGAAGGGACTACAGACCCAGTACTTC. It yields the protein CASTPLQGAKGLQTQYF.